This T cell receptor (beta chain) was profiled in a study of CD8+CD57+ T cells in acquired aplastic anemia. Study overall: DNA from sorted CD4+ and CD8+ cells averaged approximately 3.5 ug.

V trimming: 3 bases; J trimming: 3 bases; junction bases outside the gene matches: 1. This CDR3 is 13 amino acids long. CDR1 is SGHTA, CDR2 FQGNSA, per germline. Findings and caveats of the study: Nearly 30 CD8+ CDR3 sequences were shared between patients and controls.

Note on this clonotype: As yet, its antigen is unknown.

Researchers used genomic DNA as the template to profile TCR beta VDJ and CDR3. Each CDR3 protein is one row after TCRdb ran MiXCR on the reads. The sample has about 160,000 distinct CDR3 sequences; approximately 43% are singletons. Material for sequencing was sorted CD4+, CD8+, or CD8+CD57+ T cells (not recorded which) from PBMCs. The clonotype comes from a human donor in good health. This sequence joins TRBV7-2 and TRBJ1-2, with 7 bases matching TRBD1. The CDR3, as DNA: TGTGCCAGCAGCTTCACAGGGGACTATGGCTACACCTTC. It translates to CASSFTGDYGYTF.